A selection of T cell receptor beta chains follows, all from one sample in a study of tumor-infiltrating lymphocytes in primary liver carcinoma. In TCRdb, the multiplex PCR reads were re-called with MiXCR into one record per CDR3 protein. Of approximately 45,000 distinct CDR3 sequences in the sample, around 75% were seen once. Sequenced: tumor-adjacent normal liver tissue. These receptor sequences come from a woman aged 25 to 39 with primary liver carcinoma and hepatitis B virus infection. CDR3s include the opening cysteine and the closing phenylalanine or tryptophan. Fields, in order: CDR3 protein, CDR3 DNA, D gene, J gene, clone size, V gene. The D gene is left open where the match is weak. Where a row states a size, it is once, few, many or the class of an expanded clone; other rows omit it.

CASSYLAESYERYF,TGTGCAAGCAGTTACTTGGCAGAGTCCTACGAGCGGTACTTC,NA,TRBJ2-7,NA,TRBV6-2/TRBV6-3
CASSLSERVHQYF,TGTGCCAGTAGCTTAAGTGAGCGGGTCCATCAGTACTTC,NA,TRBJ2-7,once,TRBV11-2
CASSYEPAGPQHF,TGTGCCAGCAGTTACGAGCCCGCGGGACCCCAGCATTTT,NA,TRBJ1-5,NA,TRBV6-2/TRBV6-3
CSASLTSGWSEQFF,TGCAGCGCATCATTGACTAGCGGCTGGAGTGAGCAGTTCTTC,TRBD2,TRBJ2-1,NA,TRBV29-1
CASRGRYGTPEADTQYF,TGTGCCAGCAGAGGACGGTACGGGACTCCCGAGGCAGATACGCAGTATTTT,NA,TRBJ2-3,many,TRBV28
CASRRYNEQFF,TGTGCCAGCCGACGGTATAATGAGCAGTTCTTC,NA,TRBJ2-1,once,TRBV11-2
CSVVVRGGVYGYSF,TGCAGCGTTGTTGTAAGAGGGGGCGTATATGGCTACAGCTTC,TRBD1,TRBJ1-2,NA,TRBV29-1
CASSPLLAGEGLEQYF,TGTGCCAGCAGCCCATTACTAGCGGGCGAAGGCCTCGAGCAGTACTTC,TRBD2,TRBJ2-7,many,TRBV7-8
CTSSVSRENTQYF,TGTACCAGTAGCGTCTCCAGGGAGAATACACAGTATTTT,NA,TRBJ2-3,NA,TRBV11-2
CDSSLGGGATEAFF,TGTGACAGCAGTTTGGGTGGGGGTGCCACTGAAGCTTTCTTT,NA,TRBJ1-1,NA,TRBV12-3/TRBV12-4
CASSLGFGAGAAGTDTHYF,NA,NA,TRBJ2-3,NA,TRBV11-3
CASGLPRAGVGQETQYF,TGTGCTAGTGGTTTGCCGAGAGCGGGAGTCGGGCAAGAGACCCAGTACTTC,TRBD2,TRBJ2-5,many,TRBV12-5
CANSSPGTTNEQFF,TGTGCCAACAGTTCCCCCGGGACAACTAATGAGCAGTTCTTC,NA,TRBJ2-1,few,TRBV28
CDSRSGSSGSYEQYF,TGCGACAGCAGATCCGGGAGTAGCGGCTCCTACGAGCAGTACTTC,NA,TRBJ2-7,NA,TRBV12-3/TRBV12-4
CASSTDTGELPF,TGTGCCAGCAGCACAGACACCGGGGAGCTGCCTTTT,NA,TRBJ2-2,NA,TRBV7-9
CATSPGQEAYEQYF,TGTGCCACCTCTCCTGGACAGGAGGCCTACGAGCAGTACTTC,TRBD1,TRBJ2-7,many,TRBV7-9
CASSGRDTEAFF,TGTGCCAGCTCGGGGAGGGACACTGAAGCTTTCTTT,NA,TRBJ1-1,NA,TRBV18
CASSTELEIYGYTF,TGTGCCAGCAGCACTGAGTTGGAGATCTATGGTTACACCTTC,NA,TRBJ1-2,NA,TRBV4-3
CASSYYPLGNSNQPQHF,TGTGCCAGCAGTTACTATCCGCTTGGAAATAGCAATCAACCCCAGCATTTT,NA,TRBJ1-5,NA,TRBV6-5
CASSYGLAPYTGELFF,TGTGCCAGCAGTTATGGACTAGCGCCGTACACTGGGGAGCTGTTTTTT,TRBD2,TRBJ2-2,NA,TRBV6-5
CASSLAAASYEHYF,TGTGCCAGCAGCTTAGCGGCGGCCTCCTACGAACATTACTTC,NA,TRBJ2-7,NA,TRBV11-1
CSASKGDTQYF,TGCAGTGCTAGTAAGGGAGATACGCAGTATTTT,NA,TRBJ2-3,few,TRBV20-1
CRVALGPYNSPLHF,TGCAGGGTTGCCTTGGGGCCCTATAATTCACCACTCCACTTT,NA,TRBJ1-6,NA,TRBV29-1
CASSDGRNTNTGELLF,TGTGCCAGCAGCGACGGACGCAACACGAACACCGGGGAGCTGCTTTTT,NA,TRBJ2-2,NA,TRBV11-2
CARSQDPSGGTYEQYF,TGTGCCAGAAGTCAAGATCCCAGCGGGGGGACCTACGAGCAGTACTTC,TRBD2,TRBJ2-7,NA,TRBV4-2
CSVGHSGSWETQYF,TGCAGCGTGGGTCATAGCGGGAGTTGGGAGACCCAGTACTTC,TRBD2,TRBJ2-5,NA,TRBV29-1
CSAKPGLAADTQYF,TGCAGTGCTAAACCGGGACTAGCGGCCGATACGCAGTATTTT,TRBD2,TRBJ2-3,NA,TRBV20-1
CASSLTRGRPSGETQYF,TGTGCCAGCAGCTTAACGCGAGGACGCCCTAGCGGAGAGACCCAGTACTTC,TRBD2,TRBJ2-5,NA,TRBV7-8
CANSQDHYNEQFF,TGCGCCAACAGCCAAGACCACTACAATGAGCAGTTCTTC,NA,TRBJ2-1,NA,TRBV4-1
CASSLGRYAGKLFF,TGTGCCAGCAGCTTAGGGCGATACGCCGGGAAGCTGTTTTTT,NA,TRBJ2-2,NA,TRBV13
CATSLASISVGGELFF,TGTGCCACCAGCTTGGCTTCCATTAGTGTGGGCGGGGAGCTGTTTTTC,NA,TRBJ2-2,once,TRBV11-1